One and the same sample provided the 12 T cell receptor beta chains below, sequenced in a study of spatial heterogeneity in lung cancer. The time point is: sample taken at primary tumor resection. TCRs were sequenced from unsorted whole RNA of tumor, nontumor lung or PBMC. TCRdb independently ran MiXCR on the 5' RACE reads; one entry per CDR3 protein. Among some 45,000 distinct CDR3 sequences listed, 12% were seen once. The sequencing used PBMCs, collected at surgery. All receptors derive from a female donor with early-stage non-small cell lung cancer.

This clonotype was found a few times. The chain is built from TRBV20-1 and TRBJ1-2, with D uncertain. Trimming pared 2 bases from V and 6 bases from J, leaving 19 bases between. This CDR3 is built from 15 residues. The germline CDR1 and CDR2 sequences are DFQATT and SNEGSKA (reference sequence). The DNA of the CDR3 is TGCAGTGCTAGACCACGTGCGGGAGGGAGCGATGGCTACACCTTC. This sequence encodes CSARPRAGGSDGYTF.

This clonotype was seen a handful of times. The CDR3 loop reads CASSQSILGRRDTQYF. The CDR3 coding sequence is TGTGCCAGCAGCCAATCAATCCTAGGGCGTCGGGATACGCAGTATTTT. This rearrangement joins TRBV4-2 to TRBJ2-3; D call uncertain. The CDR3 spans 16 residues. Germline V gene lookup returns CDR1 LGHNA and CDR2 YNFKEQ. Between the trimmed V and J ends, which lost 2 bases and 6 bases, there was a span of 18 bases.

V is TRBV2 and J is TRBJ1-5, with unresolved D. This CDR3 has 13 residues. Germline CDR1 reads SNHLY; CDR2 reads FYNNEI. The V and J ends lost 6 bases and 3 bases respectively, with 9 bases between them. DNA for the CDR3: TGTGCCAGCAGCGGGAGGATCAATCAGCCCCAGCATTTT. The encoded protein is CASSGRINQPQHF.

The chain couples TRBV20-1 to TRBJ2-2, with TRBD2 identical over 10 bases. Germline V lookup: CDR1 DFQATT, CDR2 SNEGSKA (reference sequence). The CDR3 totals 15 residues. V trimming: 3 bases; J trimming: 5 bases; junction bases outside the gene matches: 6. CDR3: CSASPQRGGTGELFF. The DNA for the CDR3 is TGCAGTGCTAGTCCCCAGCGGGGGGGTACCGGGGAGCTGTTTTTT.

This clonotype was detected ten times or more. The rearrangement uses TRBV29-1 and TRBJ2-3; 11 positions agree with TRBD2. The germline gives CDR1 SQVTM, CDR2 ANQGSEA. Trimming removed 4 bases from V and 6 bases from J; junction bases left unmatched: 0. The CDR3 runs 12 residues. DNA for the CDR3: TGCAGCGTTGGGACTAGCGGGGATACGCAGTATTTT. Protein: CSVGTSGDTQYF.

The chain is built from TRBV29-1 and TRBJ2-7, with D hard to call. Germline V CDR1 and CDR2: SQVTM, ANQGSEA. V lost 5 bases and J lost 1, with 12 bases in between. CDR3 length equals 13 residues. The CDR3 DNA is TGCAGCGTTACCGACACGCCGTCCTACGAGCAGTACTTC. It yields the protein CSVTDTPSYEQYF.

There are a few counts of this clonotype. CDR3 region: CASSFGTGFDTQYF. The DNA for the CDR3 is TGTGCCAGCAGCTTTGGGACAGGGTTCGATACGCAGTATTTT. The rearrangement links TRBV7-2 to TRBJ2-3; TRBD1 agrees at 9 bases. The V gene's germline CDR1 is SGHTA and CDR2 FQGNSA. This CDR3 is 14 amino acids long. V was pared by 3 bases and J by 6 bases, with 4 bases of the junction left unmatched.

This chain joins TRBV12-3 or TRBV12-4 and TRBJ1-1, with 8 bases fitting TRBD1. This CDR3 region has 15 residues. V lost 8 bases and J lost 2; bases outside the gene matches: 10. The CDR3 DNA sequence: TGTGCCAGCCTCCTAGGACAGGGCCGAAACACTGAAGCTTTCTTT. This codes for CASLLGQGRNTEAFF.

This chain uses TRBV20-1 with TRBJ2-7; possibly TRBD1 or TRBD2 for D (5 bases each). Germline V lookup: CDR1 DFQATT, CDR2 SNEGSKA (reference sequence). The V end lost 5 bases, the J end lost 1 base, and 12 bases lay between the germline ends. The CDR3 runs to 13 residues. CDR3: CSAYGTVSYEQYF. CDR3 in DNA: TGCAGTGCTTACGGGACCGTTTCCTACGAGCAGTACTTC.

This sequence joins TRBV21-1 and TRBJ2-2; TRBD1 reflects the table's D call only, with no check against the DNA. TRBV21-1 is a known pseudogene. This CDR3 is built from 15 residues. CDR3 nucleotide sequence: TGTGCCAAAGTCCCGGGACAGCACTACACCGGGGAGCTGTTTTTT. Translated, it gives CAKVPGQHYTGELFF.

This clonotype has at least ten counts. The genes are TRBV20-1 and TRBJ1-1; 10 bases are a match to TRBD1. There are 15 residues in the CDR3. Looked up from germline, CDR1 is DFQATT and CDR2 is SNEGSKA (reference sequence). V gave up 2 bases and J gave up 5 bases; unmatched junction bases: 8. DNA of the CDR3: TGCAGTGCTAGACCAACCCGGGACAGGGGAACTGAAGCTTTCTTT. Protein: CSARPTRDRGTEAFF.

The DNA for the CDR3 is TGTGCCAGCAGCTTCTACATGGAAACTGAAGCTTTCTTT. Protein product: CASSFYMETEAFF. The V call is TRBV13, the J call TRBJ1-1; D is unclear. Trimming pared 3 bases from V and 5 bases from J, leaving 10 bases between. This CDR3 has 13 residues. Looked up from germline, CDR1 is PRHDT and CDR2 is FYEKMQ (reference sequence).